This T cell receptor beta chain derives from a study of OX40 agonist ivuxolimab in advanced cancers. Study observations and caveats: Low normalized T-cell clonal expansion also characterized some of the nonresponders.

The germline V gene encodes CDR1 SEHNR and CDR2 FQNEAQ (reference sequence). Trimming shortened V by 8 bases and J by 3 bases, and 11 bases separated the two germline ends. The CDR3 extends over 13 amino acids. As concerns this clone: Its antigen remains unknown.

The assay was immunoSEQ multiplex PCR, and TCRdb's table has in-frame clones only and misses some. The top ten clones hold about 0.75% of a sample with 71,000 or so clones, around nine tenths of them seen once. The sequence came from an adult with an advanced solid tumor such as melanoma, head and neck, liver or kidney cancer. The sequencing here drew on CD4+ or CD8+ T cells sorted from blood, taken in a trial of the OX40 agonist ivuxolimab. The chain employs TRBV7-9 and TRBJ1-5, with unresolved D. The CDR3 DNA sequence: TGTGCCAGCCGGGCAGGAACCAATCAGCCCCAGCATTTT. Translation gives CASRAGTNQPQHF.